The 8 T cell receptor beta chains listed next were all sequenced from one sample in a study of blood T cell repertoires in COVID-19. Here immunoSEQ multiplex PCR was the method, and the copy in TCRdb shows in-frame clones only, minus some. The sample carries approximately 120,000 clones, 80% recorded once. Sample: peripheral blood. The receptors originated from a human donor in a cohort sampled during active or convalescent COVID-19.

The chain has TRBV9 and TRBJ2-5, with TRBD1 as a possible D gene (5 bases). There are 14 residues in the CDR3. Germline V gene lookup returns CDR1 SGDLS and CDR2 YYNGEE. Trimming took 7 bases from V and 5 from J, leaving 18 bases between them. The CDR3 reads CASGAWGAKETQYF. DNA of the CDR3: TGTGCCAGCGGGGCCTGGGGCGCGAAGGAGACCCAGTACTTC.

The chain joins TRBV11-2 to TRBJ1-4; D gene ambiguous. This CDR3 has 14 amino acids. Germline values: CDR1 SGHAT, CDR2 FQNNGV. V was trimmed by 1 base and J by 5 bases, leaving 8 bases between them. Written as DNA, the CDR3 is TGTGCCAGCAGCTTAGTCGGACTCAATGAAAAACTGTTTTTT. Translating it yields CASSLVGLNEKLFF.

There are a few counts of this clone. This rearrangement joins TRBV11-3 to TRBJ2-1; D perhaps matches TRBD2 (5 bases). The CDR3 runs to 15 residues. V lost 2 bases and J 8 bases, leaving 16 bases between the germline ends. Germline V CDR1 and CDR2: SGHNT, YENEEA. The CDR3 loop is CASSLRGSGTHEQFF. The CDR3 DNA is TGTGCCAGCAGCTTACGAGGGAGTGGAACCCATGAGCAGTTCTTC.

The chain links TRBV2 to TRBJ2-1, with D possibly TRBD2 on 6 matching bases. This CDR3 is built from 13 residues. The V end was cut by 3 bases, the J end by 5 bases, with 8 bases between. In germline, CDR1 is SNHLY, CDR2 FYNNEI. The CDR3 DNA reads TGTGCCAGCAGTGAGACTAGGGACAATGAGCAGTTCTTC. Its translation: CASSETRDNEQFF.

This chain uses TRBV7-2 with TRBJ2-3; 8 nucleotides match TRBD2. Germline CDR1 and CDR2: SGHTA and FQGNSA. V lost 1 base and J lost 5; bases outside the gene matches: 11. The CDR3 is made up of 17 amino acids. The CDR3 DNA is TGTGCCAGCAGCTTAGAAGGTGGCGGGGGGAGGGTAGATACGCAGTATTTT. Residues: CASSLEGGGGRVDTQYF.

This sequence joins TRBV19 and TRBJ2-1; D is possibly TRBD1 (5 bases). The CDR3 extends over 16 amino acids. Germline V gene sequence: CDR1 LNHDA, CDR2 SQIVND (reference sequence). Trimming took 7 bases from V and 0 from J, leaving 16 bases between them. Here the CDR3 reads CASNVGHSSSYNEQFF. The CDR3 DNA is TGTGCCAGTAACGTGGGGCATTCCAGCTCCTACAATGAGCAGTTCTTC. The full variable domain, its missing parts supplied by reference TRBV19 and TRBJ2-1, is DGGITQSPKYLFRKEGQNVTLSCEQNLNHDAMYWYRQDPGQGLRLIYYSQIVNDFQKGDIAEGYSVSREKKESFPLTVTSAQKNPTAFYLCASNVGHSSSYNEQFFGPGTRLTVL.

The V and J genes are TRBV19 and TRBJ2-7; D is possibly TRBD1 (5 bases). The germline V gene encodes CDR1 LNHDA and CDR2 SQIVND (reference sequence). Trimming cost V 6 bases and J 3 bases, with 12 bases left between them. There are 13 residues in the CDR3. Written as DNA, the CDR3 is TGTGCCAGTAGCCCCCCAGGGATCTACGAGCAGTACTTC. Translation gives CASSPPGIYEQYF. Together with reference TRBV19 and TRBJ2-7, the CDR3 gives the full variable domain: DGGITQSPKYLFRKEGQNVTLSCEQNLNHDAMYWYRQDPGQGLRLIYYSQIVNDFQKGDIAEGYSVSREKKESFPLTVTSAQKNPTAFYLCASSPPGIYEQYFGPGTRLTVT.

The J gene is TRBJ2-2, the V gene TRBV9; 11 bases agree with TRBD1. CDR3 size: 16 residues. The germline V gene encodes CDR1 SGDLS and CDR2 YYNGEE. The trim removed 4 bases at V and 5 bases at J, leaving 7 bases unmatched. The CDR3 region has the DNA TGTGCCAGCAGCCCCCGGACAGGGGGCAGGACCGGGGAGCTGTTTTTT. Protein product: CASSPRTGGRTGELFF.